The 17 T cell receptor beta chains listed next were all sequenced from one sample in a study of T cells after yellow fever vaccination. TCRdb reprocessed the 5' RACE reads via MiXCR and lists one record per CDR3 protein. The sample consists of a few hundred thousand distinct CDR3 sequences, 8.7% of them appearing once. This sample comprised PBMCs, obtained on the day of the first yellow fever vaccination. The receptors were sampled from a man aged 18 to 35 who received the YFV17D yellow fever vaccine.

This clonotype was counted many times. The chain has TRBV7-2 and TRBJ2-3, with D possibly TRBD2 on 5 matching bases. The CDR3 has 14 residues. Germline loops: CDR1 SGHTA, CDR2 FQGNSA. Trimming removed 0 bases at V and 2 bases at J, with 6 bases between. The CDR3: CASSLAGVTDTQYF. The CDR3 DNA follows: TGTGCCAGCAGCTTAGCCGGGGTCACAGATACGCAGTATTTT.

This clonotype was recorded many times. The rearrangement links TRBV5-4 to TRBJ2-4; 12 positions agree with TRBD2. The CDR3 covers 15 residues. The V gene's germline CDR1 is SGHNT and CDR2 YYREEE (reference sequence). V lost 4 bases and J lost 4; bases outside the gene matches: 3. In nucleotides, the CDR3 is TGTGCCAGCAGCGATGGACTAGCGGGGAAAAACATTCAGTACTTC. Encoded protein: CASSDGLAGKNIQYF. Full variable domain (missing parts from reference TRBV5-4 and TRBJ2-4): ETGVTQSPTHLIKTRGQQVTLRCSSQSGHNTVSWYQQALGQGPQFIFQYYREEENGRGNFPPRFSGLQFPNYSSELNVNALELDDSALYLCASSDGLAGKNIQYFGAGTRLSVL.

The gene calls are TRBV27 and TRBJ2-7; perhaps TRBD2 as D (6 bases). Trimming removed 3 bases at V and 2 bases at J, with 11 bases between. Germline CDR1 MNHEY, CDR2 SMNVEV (reference sequence). The CDR3 length is 14 residues. CDR3 nucleotide sequence: TGTGCCAGCAGTTTTTGGGACTCTACCTACGAGCAGTACTTC. It translates to CASSFWDSTYEQYF.

The chain links TRBV5-1 to TRBJ2-5; 10 nucleotides align to TRBD2. J was trimmed by 4 bases and V by 4 bases; bases with no gene match: 7. Germline lookup yields CDR1 SGHRS and CDR2 YFSETQ. The CDR3 contains 15 residues. The CDR3 DNA reads TGCGCCAGCAGCCGTCGGGTAGCGGGGGGAGAGACCCAGTACTTC. Amino acids: CASSRRVAGGETQYF.

The CDR3 coding sequence is TGCGCCAGCAAAAGCGGGGGGGGCACAGATACGCAGTATTTT. Residues: CASKSGGGTDTQYF. V gene TRBV5-1 combines with J gene TRBJ2-3; 10 positions match TRBD2. Germline values: CDR1 SGHRS, CDR2 YFSETQ. CDR3 length equals 14 residues. The ends lost 6 bases at V and 1 base at J; junction bases unmatched: 2.

Only a few counts were recorded for this clonotype. The rearrangement links TRBV3-1 to TRBJ2-7, with TRBD1 matching 8 bases. CDR1 is LGHDT, CDR2 YNNKEL, per germline (reference sequence). With V trimmed by 5 bases and J by 5 bases, 8 bases remained unmatched. This CDR3 has 14 residues. The CDR3 region has the DNA TGTGCCAGCAGCTACCTCGACAGGGGCAACGAGCAGTACTTC. Residues: CASSYLDRGNEQYF.

This sequence joins TRBV5-1 and TRBJ2-1; D perhaps matches TRBD2 (7 bases). CDR1 and CDR2 from the germline V gene are SGHRS and YFSETQ. V lost 3 bases and J lost 0, with 13 bases in between. The CDR3 is 16 amino acids. The CDR3 region is CASSWGGAFSYNEQFF. CDR3 coding DNA: TGCGCCAGCAGCTGGGGGGGGGCCTTCTCCTACAATGAGCAGTTCTTC.

This clonotype was seen a few times. The V gene is TRBV5-6, the J gene TRBJ2-3; TRBD2 aligns across 7 bases. The germline gives CDR1 SGHDT, CDR2 YYEEEE. J was trimmed by 4 bases and V by 0 bases; bases with no gene match: 8. The CDR3 is made up of 16 amino acids. The DNA of the CDR3 is TGTGCCAGCAGCTTGGGCAGCGGGGCTGTCCCAGATACGCAGTATTTT. Translation: CASSLGSGAVPDTQYF.

The sample holds many counts of this clonotype. The chain joins TRBV4-2 to TRBJ1-6; possibly TRBD1 for D (6 bases). Germline-derived CDR1 and CDR2 are LGHNA and YNFKEQ. The CDR3 has 17 residues. V was shortened by 8 bases and J by 0 bases, with 17 bases between the two germline ends. Written as DNA, the CDR3 is TGTGCCAGCGGAGGAGGGGGGGGAAGCTCCTATAATTCACCCCTCCACTTT. This codes for CASGGGGGSSYNSPLHF.

There are many counts of this clonotype. This chain links TRBV20-1 with TRBJ2-7; no firm D call. CDR1 is DFQATT and CDR2 is SNEGSKA in the germline V gene (reference sequence). This CDR3 is 14 amino acids long. V lost 3 bases and J lost 6, with 18 bases in between. The CDR3: CSARGASGVGEQYF. The CDR3 region has the DNA TGCAGTGCTAGGGGCGCCTCTGGTGTTGGCGAGCAGTACTTC.

This clonotype showed up just a few times. The V gene is TRBV28, the J gene TRBJ2-1, with D unclear. The ends were cut back, 5 bases at V and 9 bases at J, with 11 bases in the middle. The length of the CDR3 is 12 residues. Germline values: CDR1 MDHEN, CDR2 SYDVKM. This CDR3 is CASSPRTSEQFF. CDR3 nucleotide sequence: TGTGCCAGCAGTCCTCGGACCAGTGAGCAGTTCTTC.

This clonotype has just a few counts. The chain has TRBV4-3 and TRBJ1-1; no clear D. The length of the CDR3 is 15 residues. Germline V gene data show CDR1 as LGHNA and CDR2 as YSLEER. V lost 0 bases, J lost 4 bases, and 12 bases lay in between. In nucleotides, the CDR3 is TGCGCCAGCAGCCAAGACGGGAGGAGAGGCACTGAAGCTTTCTTT. It is translated as CASSQDGRRGTEAFF.

This clonotype has a handful of counts. V and J are TRBV11-1 and TRBJ1-1; no clear D gene. Trimming pared 5 bases from V and 4 bases from J, leaving 11 bases between. The germline gives CDR1 SGHAT, CDR2 FQDESV (reference sequence). The CDR3 loop spans 13 amino acids. The CDR3 loop is CASSPTLVTEAFF. CDR3 nucleotide sequence: TGTGCCAGCAGCCCAACTCTGGTCACTGAAGCTTTCTTT.

This clonotype was counted at least ten times. The chain employs TRBV12-5 and TRBJ2-7; 10 nucleotides line up with TRBD2. Losses at the gene ends were 2 bases for V and 5 bases for J; bases not matched to a gene: 12. Per the germline V gene, CDR1 is LGHNT and CDR2 is FRNRAP. The CDR3 totals 17 residues. CDR3 bases: TGTGCTAGTGGTTTGACCCTTAAACTAGCGGGGTTCAACGAGCAGTACTTC. Amino acids: CASGLTLKLAGFNEQYF.

In the case of this clonotype: The CDR3 carries no conserved terminal phenylalanine or tryptophan, so it likely arises from a read error. The chain carries TRBV27 and TRBJ1-2; D perhaps matches TRBD1 (5 bases). The V and J ends lost 6 bases and 2 bases respectively, with 22 bases between them. Looked up from germline, CDR1 is MNHEY and CDR2 is SMNVEV (reference sequence). CDR3 length: 17 amino acids. The CDR3 sequence is CASRILGAVGGNYGYTY. The CDR3 coding sequence is TGTGCCAGCAGAATCCTCGGGGCCGTGGGAGGAAACTATGGCTACACCTAC.

This clonotype has more than one count but fewer than ten. This chain joins TRBV27 and TRBJ1-5; TRBD1 is a possible D gene (6 bases). Germline CDR1 is MNHEY and CDR2 is SMNVEV (reference sequence). The CDR3 covers 14 residues. The ends were cut back, 0 bases at V and 6 bases at J, with 9 bases in the middle. The CDR3 spells CASSLSGGRQPQHF. In DNA form, the CDR3 reads TGTGCCAGCAGTTTATCTGGGGGGCGTCAGCCCCAGCATTTT.

The chain couples TRBV20-1 to TRBJ1-5; D is unclear. From germline, CDR1 is DFQATT and CDR2 SNEGSKA (reference sequence). Trimming took 2 bases from V and 3 from J, leaving 11 bases between them. The CDR3 loop spans 14 amino acids. Here the CDR3 reads CSARLLDLNQPQHF. The CDR3 coding sequence is TGCAGTGCTAGACTACTGGACCTCAATCAGCCCCAGCATTTT.